The 29 T cell receptor beta chains presented below share a single source sample, sequenced in a study of T cell repertoires in cytomegalovirus infection. TCRdb re-analysed the reads in MiXCR, keeping a single row per CDR3 protein. The sample lists some 100,000 distinct CDR3 sequences; under 25% were seen once. Sequencing used CD8+ T cells from PBMCs. All receptors come from a human donor in good health (CMV status not recorded). Some clones in this sample may be carry-over from other donors' samples.

This clonotype occurred a few times. This chain uses TRBV29-1 with TRBJ1-1; 9 bases agree with TRBD1. The CDR3 runs 17 residues. The germline V gene encodes CDR1 SQVTM and CDR2 ANQGSEA. The V gene end was trimmed by 4 bases and the J gene end by 2 bases; junction bases not matched to a gene: 14. CDR3 amino acids: CSVAGTGPSRQNTEAFF. Here the CDR3 DNA reads TGCAGCGTTGCAGGGACAGGGCCATCGAGACAAAACACTGAAGCTTTCTTT.

This chain uses TRBV9 with TRBJ2-7, with 15 bases lining up with TRBD2. In germline, CDR1 is SGDLS, CDR2 YYNGEE. CDR3 length: 14 residues. The junction had 6 bases not matched to a gene; V was cut back by 3 bases and J by 11 bases. The CDR3 sequence is CASSAGLAGGPEYF. The DNA of the CDR3 is TGTGCCAGCAGCGCGGGACTAGCGGGGGGTCCTGAGTACTTC.

J is TRBJ2-1 and V is TRBV20-1; maybe TRBD2 (5 bases). V lost 0 bases and J 0 bases, leaving 12 bases between the germline ends. Per germline, CDR1 DFQATT and CDR2 SNEGSKA (reference sequence). There are 16 residues in the CDR3. The CDR3 is CSAREDGVISYNEQFF. CDR3 sequence (DNA): TGCAGTGCTAGAGAAGACGGGGTAATCTCCTACAATGAGCAGTTCTTC.

A few counts support this clonotype. The rearrangement links TRBV20-1 to TRBJ2-7, with D perhaps given as TRBD1 or TRBD2 (5 bases each). Germline values: CDR1 DFQATT, CDR2 SNEGSKA (reference sequence). CDR3 size: 16 residues. V gave up 3 bases and J gave up 1 base, with 19 bases separating them. CDR3 nucleotides: TGCAGTGCTAGTCCCGGGACGGAGCTGGTATCCTACGAGCAGTACTTC. The encoded protein is CSASPGTELVSYEQYF.

The rearrangement uses TRBV6-5 and TRBJ2-1, with TRBD2 identical over 11 bases. Germline lookup yields CDR1 MNHEY and CDR2 SVGAGI. CDR3 length: 15 residues. The trim removed 2 bases at V and 5 bases at J, leaving 2 bases unmatched. The CDR3 DNA is TGTGCCAGCAGTTACGGGACTAGCGGAAACAATGAGCAGTTCTTC. It translates to CASSYGTSGNNEQFF.

This sequence joins TRBV30 and TRBJ2-1, with a possible D match to TRBD2 (6 bases). Looked up from germline, CDR1 is GTSNPN and CDR2 is SVGIG (reference sequence). The CDR3 runs to 12 residues. V lost 4 bases and J 9 bases, leaving 13 bases between the germline ends. The CDR3 loop is CAWNPRESEQFF. In DNA, the CDR3 is TGTGCCTGGAATCCCCGGGAGAGTGAGCAGTTCTTC.

This chain links TRBV7-4 with TRBJ2-3; TRBD1 is a possible D gene (5 bases). Germline CDR1 reads SGHVT; CDR2 reads SQSDAQ. V lost 0 bases and J 2 bases, leaving 15 bases between the germline ends. This CDR3 is built from 17 residues. The CDR3 here is CASSLASDSEDTDTQYF. The CDR3, as DNA: TGTGCCAGCAGCTTAGCCAGCGACAGCGAGGACACAGATACGCAGTATTTT.

This clonotype appeared a few times. The rearrangement uses TRBV7-2 and TRBJ2-5; TRBD2 aligns across 9 bases. Germline V gives CDR1 SGHTA, CDR2 FQGNSA. The CDR3 extends over 16 amino acids. The J segment lost 4 bases and the V segment lost 1 base, leaving 7 bases of the junction unmatched. CDR3 nucleotides: TGTGCCAGCAGCTTAGTGTGGCGGGGGGGCACAGAGACCCAGTACTTC. It yields the protein CASSLVWRGGTETQYF.

With respect to this clonotype: This clone may be a read error of a much larger clone one base away. This chain joins TRBV7-2 and TRBJ2-7, with 10 bases fitting TRBD1. CDR1 is SGHTA and CDR2 is FQGNSA in the germline V gene. The CDR3 runs to 12 residues. V lost 8 bases to trimming and J lost 6 bases; unmatched junction nucleotides: 4. DNA of the CDR3: TGTGCCAGCGGCCGGACAGGGGGCGAGCAGTACTTC. Its protein product is CASGRTGGEQYF.

This clonotype was picked up one time. A much more abundant neighbour one base away suggests this may be a read error. This chain links TRBV28 with TRBJ2-4, with TRBD2 as a possible D gene (5 bases). There are 18 residues in the CDR3. CDR1 MDHEN and CDR2 SYDVKM come from the germline V gene. The CDR3: CASSLNWEPDLARNIQYF. The CDR3 region has the DNA TGTGCCAGCAGTTTAAATTGGGAACCAGATCTAGCCAGAAACATTCAGTACTTC.

The V call is TRBV5-4, the J call TRBJ2-5; D tentatively fits TRBD1 or TRBD2 (7 bases each). The CDR3 has 16 residues. Trimming stripped 2 bases from V and 1 base from J, with 15 bases between. CDR1 and CDR2 from the germline V gene are SGHNT and YYREEE (reference sequence). For the CDR3, the DNA is TGTGCCAGCAGCTTCCCAGGGGGGGGACTCCAAGAGACCCAGTACTTC. This sequence encodes CASSFPGGGLQETQYF.

This clonotype was counted many times. The V call is TRBV11-2, the J call TRBJ1-4, with 7 bases fitting TRBD1. The CDR3 is 14 residues long. Trimming at V came to 3 bases and at J to 7 bases, leaving 5 bases not matched to a gene. Germline V gene sequence: CDR1 SGHAT, CDR2 FQNNGV. The DNA of the CDR3 is TGTGCCAGCAGCTTTTTGACAGGGTTTGAAAAACTGTTTTTT. Its protein is CASSFLTGFEKLFF.

The sample holds a few counts of this clonotype. The chain links TRBV7-6 to TRBJ2-1, with 11 bases fitting TRBD2. This CDR3 spans 16 amino acids. V lost 10 bases and J lost 7; bases outside the gene matches: 15. Germline CDR1 and CDR2: SGHVS and FNYEAQ. CDR3 protein: CAIGGPGTSGLNEQFF. The CDR3 DNA reads as TGTGCCATCGGGGGTCCCGGGACTAGCGGTTTAAATGAGCAGTTCTTC.

This rearrangement joins TRBV5-4 to TRBJ2-1; 8 bases match TRBD2. Germline-derived CDR1 and CDR2 are SGHNT and YYREEE (reference sequence). The CDR3 consists of 16 residues. The trim removed 2 bases at V and 5 bases at J, leaving 9 bases unmatched. CDR3 sequence (DNA): TGTGCCAGCAGCTTTGGAGGGACTAGGGGGGACAATGAGCAGTTCTTC. Its translation: CASSFGGTRGDNEQFF.

The chain employs TRBV27 and TRBJ1-1; D is unresolved. CDR3 length equals 14 residues. V shed 2 bases and J shed 3 bases, with 10 bases lying between them. Germline V gene data show CDR1 as MNHEY and CDR2 as SMNVEV (reference sequence). The CDR3 loop reads CASSLKGFYTEAFF. CDR3 sequence (DNA): TGTGCCAGCAGTTTAAAAGGGTTTTACACTGAAGCTTTCTTT.

A few counts support this clonotype. This chain joins TRBV2 and TRBJ1-4; tentatively, D is TRBD1 (5 bases). The CDR3 sequence is 16 residues long. Germline CDR1 is SNHLY and CDR2 is FYNNEI. V dropped 6 bases and J dropped 1 base, with 15 bases sitting between them. The CDR3, as DNA: TGTGCCAGCAGCTCCACCTGGGGGGGAACTAATGAAAAACTGTTTTTT. It is translated as CASSSTWGGTNEKLFF. The variable domain in full, completed from reference TRBV2 and TRBJ1-4, reads EPEVTQTPSHQVTQMGQEVILRCVPISNHLYFYWYRQILGQKVEFLVSFYNNEISEKSEIFDDQFSVERPDGSNFTLKIRSTKLEDSAMYFCASSSTWGGTNEKLFFGSGTQLSVL.

This clonotype has more than one count but fewer than ten. The chain is built from TRBV12-3 or TRBV12-4 and TRBJ2-1, with unresolved D. The CDR3 is 13 residues long. Between the trimmed V and J ends, which lost 5 bases and 5 bases, there was a span of 10 bases. The CDR3 nucleotides are TGTGCCAGCAGTGGGATAGGGAACAATGAGCAGTTCTTC. It encodes CASSGIGNNEQFF.

In this sample, this clonotype turned up many times. The chain uses TRBV28 and TRBJ2-7; tentatively, D is TRBD1 or TRBD2 (6 bases each). Per germline, CDR1 MDHEN and CDR2 SYDVKM. The CDR3 has 18 residues. The ends were cut back, 3 bases at V and 2 bases at J, with 23 bases in the middle. In DNA, the CDR3 is TGTGCCAGCAGTTTCCCTGGGGGGTCCAGACAGGTCCCCTACGAGCAGTACTTC. Its translation is CASSFPGGSRQVPYEQYF.

The chain is built from TRBV7-3 and TRBJ2-7, with D perhaps being TRBD1 or TRBD2 (6 bases each). Germline assignment: CDR1 SGHTA and CDR2 FQGTGA. Trimming removed 4 bases at V and 7 bases at J, with 20 bases between. The CDR3 is made up of 15 amino acids. DNA of the CDR3: TGTGCCAGCAGCTCCGCCGGGACACCGGGGGATGAGCAGTACTTC. It is translated as CASSSAGTPGDEQYF.

This clonotype was seen a handful of times. The genes are TRBV18 and TRBJ2-5; 9 positions agree with TRBD1. The CDR3 totals 18 residues. Trimming removed 3 bases from V and 4 bases from J; junction bases left unmatched: 15. Per the germline V gene, CDR1 is KGHSH and CDR2 is LQKENI. The CDR3 reads CASSPLAGTGIFLETQYF. CDR3 nucleotides: TGTGCCAGCTCACCCCTCGCCGGGACAGGGATTTTCCTAGAGACCCAGTACTTC.

This clonotype was recorded at least ten times. This chain links TRBV7-9 with TRBJ1-3; perhaps TRBD1 as D (5 bases). The CDR3 is 15 residues long. The germline gives CDR1 SEHNR, CDR2 FQNEAQ (reference sequence). Trimming stripped 4 bases from V and 0 bases from J, with 10 bases between. The CDR3 DNA reads TGTGCCAGCAGCTCCACAGGCAACTCTGGAAACACCATATATTTT. This codes for CASSSTGNSGNTIYF.

This clonotype was seen a few times. The rearrangement uses TRBV4-1 and TRBJ1-4; D perhaps matches TRBD1 (6 bases). With 5 bases removed from V and 3 bases from J, the gap between germline ends came to 13 bases. This CDR3 spans 15 amino acids. Germline V gives CDR1 MGHRA, CDR2 YSYEKL. The CDR3 reads CASSTTGIANEKLFF. CDR3 sequence (DNA): TGCGCCAGCAGCACCACAGGGATCGCTAATGAAAAACTGTTTTTT.

This rearrangement joins TRBV20-1 to TRBJ1-2, with 9 nucleotides matching TRBD1. This CDR3 is built from 15 residues. V shed 3 bases and J 3 bases; nucleotides not matched to a gene: 8. CDR1 is DFQATT, CDR2 SNEGSKA, per germline (reference sequence). In DNA form, the CDR3 reads TGCAGTGCTAGCTTCGACAGGGGGTTTTACTATGGCTACACCTTC. It is translated as CSASFDRGFYYGYTF.

In this sample, this clonotype turned up a few times. This sequence joins TRBV24-1 and TRBJ2-2; the D call may be TRBD1 or TRBD2 (5 bases each). Germline V gene sequence: CDR1 KGHDR, CDR2 SFDVKD. This CDR3 has 20 residues. V lost 3 bases and J lost 2, with 24 bases in between. DNA of the CDR3: TGTGCCACCAGTGATCACTCCCTTACTAGGGGCAATTCTAACACCGGGGAGCTGTTTTTT. Its translation is CATSDHSLTRGNSNTGELFF.

This clonotype has just a few counts. The chain has TRBV7-9 and TRBJ2-7; D may be TRBD1 (6 bases). The CDR3 sequence is 14 residues long. V lost 3 bases to trimming and J lost 2 bases, with 11 bases between them. The germline V gene encodes CDR1 SEHNR and CDR2 FQNEAQ (reference sequence). This CDR3 is CASSFTTGPYEQYF. CDR3 sequence (DNA): TGTGCCAGCAGCTTCACGACAGGTCCCTACGAGCAGTACTTC.

The chain combines TRBV12-3 or TRBV12-4 with TRBJ2-2, with 13 bases that match TRBD2. The CDR3 extends over 19 amino acids. The J segment lost 1 base and the V segment lost 3 bases, leaving 8 bases of the junction unmatched. The CDR3 reads CASSFTRTSGGRNTGELFF. CDR3 DNA sequence: TGTGCCAGCAGTTTCACCCGGACTAGCGGGGGCCGGAACACCGGGGAGCTGTTTTTT.

V is TRBV27 and J is TRBJ1-6, with TRBD1 matching over 11 bases. Germline-derived CDR1 and CDR2 are MNHEY and SMNVEV (reference sequence). This CDR3 has 16 amino acids. The V segment lost 2 bases and the J segment 6 bases; nucleotides outside the gene matches: 3. This CDR3 is CASSLRTGGFNSPLHF. CDR3 sequence (DNA): TGTGCCAGCAGTTTAAGGACAGGGGGCTTTAATTCACCCCTCCACTTT.

This clonotype was seen once. CDR3 coding DNA: TGTGCCAGCAGCCTATCGGTGCGGGGGGGCAAAGATACGCAGTATTTT. As protein: CASSLSVRGGKDTQYF. V is TRBV7-3 and J is TRBJ2-3; 9 nucleotides align to TRBD2. V lost 5 bases to trimming and J lost 5 bases; unmatched junction nucleotides: 11. This CDR3 is built from 16 residues. Germline assignment: CDR1 SGHTA and CDR2 FQGTGA.

The chain uses TRBV20-1 and TRBJ1-4, with 7 nucleotides matching TRBD1. V lost 6 bases, J lost 4 bases, and 14 bases stayed unmatched. Germline-derived CDR1 and CDR2 are DFQATT and SNEGSKA (reference sequence). This CDR3 comprises 16 residues. The CDR3, as DNA: TGCAGTGCCCACATGGGGGGACAGTTAGTTAATGAAAAACTGTTTTTT. It translates to CSAHMGGQLVNEKLFF.